This passage covers 25 T cell receptor beta chains from one sample sequenced in a study of shared clonotypes between healthy human individuals. Naive CD8 cells lacked CD45RO and underwent positive selection for CCR7, leaving out terminally differentiated effector memory CD45RA+ cells. The repertoire was sequenced with immunoSEQ multiplex PCR; TCRdb's copy has only in-frame clones and lacks some. The sample consists of about 1,900,000 clones, 85% to 95% of them appearing once. The sample comprised naive CD8+ T cells sorted from blood. Receptor source: a man aged 18 to 29 in good health.

The gene calls are TRBV13 and TRBJ2-3; D might be TRBD1 (6 bases). V was clipped by 6 bases and J by 2 bases, with 12 bases between them. The CDR3 contains 14 residues. Germline-derived CDR1 and CDR2 are PRHDT and FYEKMQ (reference sequence). The CDR3 coding sequence is TGTGCCAGCAGTCCAGGGGACGCCACAGATACGCAGTATTTT. It specifies CASSPGDATDTQYF.

The rearrangement links TRBV11-2 to TRBJ1-1; D is possibly TRBD1 (6 bases). Germline V gene data show CDR1 as SGHAT and CDR2 as FQNNGV. The CDR3 is 17 amino acids. The V end was cut by 3 bases, the J end by 0 bases, with 17 bases between. In DNA form, the CDR3 reads TGTGCCAGCAGCTTCGGGACAACTCAAAGGATGAACACTGAAGCTTTCTTT. This sequence encodes CASSFGTTQRMNTEAFF.

The count of this clone is one. The V call is TRBV29-1, the J call TRBJ2-2; no definite D call. The V and J ends lost 6 bases and 5 bases respectively, with 13 bases between them. CDR1 is SQVTM, CDR2 ANQGSEA, per germline. This CDR3 is 13 amino acids long. The chain's CDR3 is CSVPLAGTGELFF. The CDR3 region has the DNA TGCAGCGTCCCACTGGCCGGGACCGGGGAGCTGTTTTTT.

This chain joins TRBV5-6 and TRBJ2-7; D is unresolved. The CDR3 has 12 amino acids. CDR1 SGHDT and CDR2 YYEEEE come from the germline V gene. Trimming took off 0 bases at V and 7 bases at J, with 8 bases between the two ends. The CDR3 DNA reads as TGTGCCAGCAGCTTGGATGCCAGAGAGCAGTACTTC. It translates to CASSLDAREQYF.

The chain employs TRBV30 and TRBJ1-2, with D unresolved. The CDR3 covers 14 residues. Germline assignment: CDR1 GTSNPN and CDR2 SVGIG (reference sequence). Between the trimmed V and J ends, which lost 3 bases and 4 bases, there was a span of 15 bases. CDR3 region: CAWRPPDFAYGYTF. The CDR3 region has the DNA TGTGCCTGGAGGCCACCCGACTTTGCCTATGGCTACACCTTC.

The chain combines TRBV4-1 with TRBJ2-7, with D hard to call. Trimming cost V 0 bases and J 3 bases, with 9 bases left between them. The germline V gene encodes CDR1 MGHRA and CDR2 YSYEKL. The CDR3 runs 14 residues. In DNA, the CDR3 is TGCGCCAGCAGCCAAGATAGGCGAGGCTACGAGCAGTACTTC. Residues: CASSQDRRGYEQYF.

The chain couples TRBV4-2 to TRBJ1-6, with D possibly matching TRBD1 (5 bases). Germline V CDR1 and CDR2: LGHNA, YNFKEQ. The CDR3 is 15 amino acids. Trimming left V 1 base short and J 9 bases short, with 13 bases between. As DNA, the CDR3 is TGTGCCAGCAGCCAAGTCTCAGGGAGGGGTTCACCCCTCCACTTT. It codes for CASSQVSGRGSPLHF.

This chain connects TRBV4-1 to TRBJ2-3, with D perhaps matching TRBD1 or TRBD2 (5 bases each). The germline V and J ends were trimmed by 4 bases and 2 bases, with 25 bases remaining between them. The CDR3 length is 19 residues. Looked up from germline, CDR1 is MGHRA and CDR2 is YSYEKL. The CDR3 region has the DNA TGCGCCAGCAGCCCCGTCCCCTGGGCTTGGGGGAAAGACACAGATACGCAGTATTTT. Its protein product is CASSPVPWAWGKDTDTQYF.

The chain employs TRBV7-6 and TRBJ2-3; 7 bases match TRBD1. The CDR3 is made up of 18 amino acids. Unmatched junction bases numbered 10, after V lost 1 base and J lost 0 bases. Germline values: CDR1 SGHVS, CDR2 FNYEAQ. The CDR3 here is CASSLVEGGYGSTDTQYF. The CDR3 DNA follows: TGTGCCAGCAGCTTAGTGGAAGGGGGCTATGGTAGCACAGATACGCAGTATTTT.

This CDR3 reads CASSYSDRYQPQHF. CDR3 in DNA: TGTGCCAGCAGTTACTCGGACCGATATCAGCCCCAGCATTTT. This sequence joins TRBV6-5 and TRBJ1-5; no reliable D call. The CDR3 totals 14 residues. Deletions cut 0 bases from V and 5 bases from J, with 8 bases between. Germline lookup yields CDR1 MNHEY and CDR2 SVGAGI.

This rearrangement joins TRBV4-3 to TRBJ2-5; D call uncertain. Germline CDR1 reads LGHNA; CDR2 reads YSLEER. CDR3 length equals 14 residues. V lost 0 bases, J lost 3 bases, and 8 bases lay in between. The CDR3 region is CASSQDFTKETQYF. CDR3 DNA sequence: TGCGCCAGCAGCCAAGATTTCACAAAAGAGACCCAGTACTTC.

This clone is a singleton in its sample. The chain has TRBV19 and TRBJ1-1; D is uncertain. The CDR3 has 14 residues. Looked up from germline, CDR1 is LNHDA and CDR2 is SQIVND (reference sequence). V was clipped by 3 bases and J by 3 bases, with 11 bases between them. CDR3 sequence (DNA): TGTGCCAGTAGTATCCCCGCCCGGCACACTGAAGCTTTCTTT. The encoded protein is CASSIPARHTEAFF.

This chain connects TRBV2 to TRBJ2-7; 7 nucleotides line up with TRBD1. The CDR3 runs to 14 residues. Germline V gives CDR1 SNHLY, CDR2 FYNNEI. V trimming: 6 bases; J trimming: 1 base; junction bases outside the gene matches: 6. The CDR3 here is CASRQAQGSYEQYF. CDR3 nucleotides: TGTGCCAGCAGGCAGGCACAGGGGTCCTACGAGCAGTACTTC.

The chain links TRBV4-1 to TRBJ2-2; D perhaps matches TRBD2 (5 bases). The CDR3 spans 14 residues. From germline, CDR1 is MGHRA and CDR2 YSYEKL. Trimming took 2 bases from V and 6 from J, leaving 10 bases between them. For the CDR3, the DNA is TGCGCCAGCAGCCAATTTTCGGGGTCCGGGGAGCTGTTTTTT. Its protein is CASSQFSGSGELFF.

V gene TRBV14 combines with J gene TRBJ1-1, with TRBD1 as a possible D gene (5 bases). Germline loops: CDR1 SGHDN, CDR2 FVKESK. Trimming left V 1 base short and J 11 bases short, with 14 bases between. This CDR3 contains 13 residues. As DNA, the CDR3 is TGTGCCAGCAGCCAAGGGTTAGGGGCCGGGGCTTTCTTT. Translation gives CASSQGLGAGAFF.

The genes are TRBV30 and TRBJ2-1, with 8 bases aligning to TRBD2. V shed 5 bases and J 7 bases; nucleotides not matched to a gene: 7. There are 13 residues in the CDR3. Germline values: CDR1 GTSNPN, CDR2 SVGIG (reference sequence). CDR3: CAWGPGLGNEQFF. CDR3 sequence (DNA): TGTGCCTGGGGTCCGGGACTAGGTAATGAGCAGTTCTTC.

This rearrangement joins TRBV4-1 to TRBJ2-7, with TRBD1 as a possible D gene (6 bases). The germline gives CDR1 MGHRA, CDR2 YSYEKL. The CDR3 covers 15 residues. V gave up 4 bases and J gave up 2 bases, with 15 bases separating them. The CDR3 DNA reads TGCGCCAGCAGCCCAGGGGTTGGGGGCCCCTACGAGCAGTACTTC. Translating gives CASSPGVGGPYEQYF.

The CDR3 region has the DNA TGTGCCAGCGGCCTAGCGGGGGGAGATACGCAGTATTTT. Amino acid sequence: CASGLAGGDTQYF. The V gene is TRBV2, the J gene TRBJ2-3; the match to TRBD2 covers 11 bases. J was trimmed by 5 bases and V by 8 bases; bases with no gene match: 3. In germline, CDR1 is SNHLY, CDR2 FYNNEI. The CDR3 totals 13 residues.

The V gene is TRBV27, the J gene TRBJ2-1; 10 positions match TRBD2. The V segment lost 5 bases and the J segment 4 bases; nucleotides outside the gene matches: 5. Per germline, CDR1 MNHEY and CDR2 SMNVEV (reference sequence). The CDR3 consists of 15 residues. The DNA for the CDR3 is TGTGCCAGCAGTACCGGGACTAGCGTTTACAATGAGCAGTTCTTC. It specifies CASSTGTSVYNEQFF.

The table lists this clone with a count of one. The chain has TRBV6-5 and TRBJ2-1; the D gene is possibly TRBD1 (6 bases). The CDR3 has 14 residues. The germline gives CDR1 MNHEY, CDR2 SVGAGI. The ends were cut back, 2 bases at V and 4 bases at J, with 9 bases in the middle. The CDR3 DNA reads as TGTGCCAGCAGTTACCAGGACAGTTACAATGAGCAGTTCTTC. It is translated as CASSYQDSYNEQFF.

The chain uses TRBV9 and TRBJ2-5; tentatively, D is TRBD2 (5 bases). Per germline, CDR1 SGDLS and CDR2 YYNGEE. This CDR3 comprises 15 residues. V was trimmed by 4 bases and J by 4 bases, leaving 17 bases between them. The chain's CDR3 is CASSPRSVPAETQYF. The CDR3 region has the DNA TGTGCCAGCAGCCCCCGTAGCGTTCCGGCAGAGACCCAGTACTTC. Looking up the rest from reference TRBV9 and TRBJ2-5 gives the full variable domain: DSGVTQTPKHLITATGQRVTLRCSPRSGDLSVYWYQQSLDQGLQFLIQYYNGEERAKGNILERFSAQQFPDLHSELNLSSLELGDSALYFCASSPRSVPAETQYFGPGTRLLVL.

This chain uses TRBV14 with TRBJ2-6; D is perhaps TRBD1 (5 bases). In germline, CDR1 is SGHDN, CDR2 FVKESK. This CDR3 region has 18 residues. The germline V and J ends were trimmed by 3 bases and 4 bases, with 19 bases remaining between them. The CDR3 DNA reads as TGTGCCAGCAGCCACAAGGGGCAGGTGCCGATGGGGGCCAACGTCCTGACTTTC. It codes for CASSHKGQVPMGANVLTF.

This chain connects TRBV28 to TRBJ1-1; 11 bases are shared with TRBD1. The length of the CDR3 is 16 residues. From germline, CDR1 is MDHEN and CDR2 SYDVKM. V gave up 5 bases and J gave up 2 bases; unmatched junction bases: 7. CDR3 in amino acids: CASSAGQGAINTEAFF. CDR3 nucleotide sequence: TGTGCCAGCAGTGCCGGACAGGGGGCGATCAACACTGAAGCTTTCTTT.

The chain carries TRBV5-4 and TRBJ2-7, with TRBD1 matching 7 bases. V was clipped by 4 bases and J by 2 bases; unmatched bases: 6. Germline assignment: CDR1 SGHNT and CDR2 YYREEE (reference sequence). CDR3 length equals 14 residues. CDR3 protein: CASSPGQAAYEQYF. The CDR3 DNA is TGTGCCAGCAGCCCCGGACAGGCCGCCTACGAGCAGTACTTC.

The rearrangement joins TRBV6-1 to TRBJ2-7; D ambiguous. The CDR3 covers 13 residues. V dropped 4 bases and J dropped 2 bases, with 9 bases sitting between them. Germline loops: CDR1 MNHNS, CDR2 SASEGT. For the CDR3, the DNA is TGTGCCAGCAGTGTGGGGTTAACCTACGAGCAGTACTTC. Translating it yields CASSVGLTYEQYF.